This TCR beta chain was obtained from a study of beta chain features in type 1 diabetes. The germline CDR1 and CDR2 sequences are KGHSH and LQKENI. The CDR3 consists of 13 residues. The V gene lost 1 base and the J gene lost 8 bases, with 8 bases spanning the gap. Study-level results: Across all four CD4+ subsets, people with type 1 diabetes showed modestly shorter TCRB CDR3s.

This clone was recorded a few times. Its antigen is not identified. Every bit of the isolated RNA underwent reverse transcription, so sequencing read expressed TCRB transcripts. Samples of naive, central memory and regulatory T cells yielded a mean of approximately 3.9 million reads. Sequencing used immunoSEQ multiplex PCR; TCRdb keeps in-frame clones, though not all of them. The sample has hundreds of thousands of clones; around an eighth are singletons. Sequencing input: naive CD4+ T cells from blood. The chain couples TRBV18 to TRBJ1-4, with no clear D. The sequence derives from a man younger than 30 in good health. In DNA, the CDR3 is TGTGCCAGCTCACCACGCGGGCGGGAAAAACTGTTTTTT. Protein product: CASSPRGREKLFF.